The source of this T cell receptor beta chain is a study of identical twins. Study observations and caveats: Within cord blood, abundant beta clonotypes carried fewer insertions, but memory repertoires showed no such trend. Analyses based on zero insertions could be partly confounded by invariant MAIT and iNKT cells.

MiXCR, run by TCRdb on the 5' RACE reads, gives a single entry per CDR3 protein. The table lists 540,000 or so distinct CDR3 sequences, 20% to 25% of them singletons. The germline V gene encodes CDR1 SNHLY and CDR2 FYNNEI. This CDR3 is built from 14 residues. The J segment lost 2 bases and the V segment lost 5 bases, leaving 5 bases of the junction unmatched. In the case of this clonotype: Its specificity is unknown.

These sequences were also reported in another study, on yellow fever vaccine responses in identical twins. That publication notes: Reportedly, twins' vaccine T cell responses looked partly convergent and partly personalized.

The specimen was CD4+ T cells sorted from blood. The rearrangement links TRBV2 to TRBJ2-7; 8 nucleotides match TRBD1. The source of this sequence is a woman younger than 35 in good health. The CDR3 DNA reads as TGTGCCAGCAGTAAAGACAGGGGTACCTACGAGCAGTACGTC. This encodes CASSKDRGTYEQYV.